Shown below are 7 T cell receptor beta chains from a single sample sequenced in a study of cytomegalovirus exposure and HLA in healthy donors. PCR primers comprised 60 Vbeta and 13 Jbeta primers. TCRdb keeps only in-frame clones here, not all; method: immunoSEQ multiplex PCR. Found here are roughly 100,000 clones; the top ten clones hold less than 4%. Sequencing was carried out using PBMCs. Receptors originate from a middle-aged man in good health and CMV-seronegative.

V and J are TRBV19 and TRBJ1-2, with D possibly being TRBD1 (5 bases). Germline V CDR1 and CDR2: LNHDA, SQIVND (reference sequence). The CDR3 runs 16 residues. Trimming removed 6 bases from V and 5 bases from J, with 22 bases in between. The CDR3 DNA reads TGTGCCAGTAGCCTCGACCCATTTTCTGGGGGGTATGGCTACACCTTC. Its protein product is CASSLDPFSGGYGYTF. Looking up the rest from reference TRBV19 and TRBJ1-2 gives the full variable domain: DGGITQSPKYLFRKEGQNVTLSCEQNLNHDAMYWYRQDPGQGLRLIYYSQIVNDFQKGDIAEGYSVSREKKESFPLTVTSAQKNPTAFYLCASSLDPFSGGYGYTFGSGTRLTVV.

CDR3 nucleotide sequence: TGTGCCAGCAGTGGGCTACCCTACGAGCAGTACTTC. Its translation is CASSGLPYEQYF. V usage is TRBV6-6 and J usage is TRBJ2-7, with D uncertain. Germline assignment: CDR1 MNHNY and CDR2 SVGAGI (reference sequence). The CDR3 has 12 amino acids. The V gene lost 5 bases and the J gene lost 2 bases, with 7 bases spanning the gap.

The genes are TRBV11-2 and TRBJ2-5, with a possible D match to TRBD1 (5 bases). This CDR3 contains 15 residues. Deletions cut 0 bases from V and 5 bases from J, with 13 bases between. CDR1 is SGHAT and CDR2 is FQNNGV in the germline V gene. Written as DNA, the CDR3 is TGTGCCAGCAGCTTAGATTCAGGGAACGGGGAGACCCAGTACTTC. Its translation: CASSLDSGNGETQYF. The entire variable domain, with the rest obtained from reference TRBV11-2 and TRBJ2-5, is as follows: EAGVAQSPRYKIIEKRQSVAFWCNPISGHATLYWYQQILGQGPKLLIQFQNNGVVDDSQLPKDRFSAERLKGVDSTLKIQPAKLEDSAVYLCASSLDSGNGETQYFGPGTRLLVL.

V gene TRBV30 combines with J gene TRBJ1-4; 9 bases map to TRBD1. Losses at the gene ends were 5 bases for V and 6 bases for J; bases not matched to a gene: 4. Germline V gives CDR1 GTSNPN, CDR2 SVGIG (reference sequence). There are 13 residues in the CDR3. The CDR3 DNA reads TGTGCCTGGGACGGGACAGGGCATGAAAAACTGTTTTTT. Protein sequence: CAWDGTGHEKLFF.

V is TRBV6-5 and J is TRBJ1-1, with D tentatively TRBD1 (5 bases). This CDR3 contains 15 residues. Germline V gene sequence: CDR1 MNHEY, CDR2 SVGAGI. Trimming took 5 bases from V and 4 from J, leaving 17 bases between them. As DNA, the CDR3 is TGTGCCAGCAGTACGGAGTCGGGGAGGGGCACTGAAGCTTTCTTT. Residues: CASSTESGRGTEAFF.

This CDR3 reads CASSSQGPVNTEAFF. The CDR3 region has the DNA TGTGCCAGCAGTTCCCAGGGGCCCGTGAACACTGAAGCTTTCTTT. The chain couples TRBV6-5 to TRBJ1-1, with TRBD1 as a possible D gene (6 bases). V lost 4 bases to trimming and J lost 0 bases, with 12 bases between them. Germline assignment: CDR1 MNHEY and CDR2 SVGAGI. This CDR3 has 15 residues.

The V gene is TRBV29-1, the J gene TRBJ1-1; D possibly corresponds to TRBD1 (5 bases). The CDR3 has 13 residues. In germline, CDR1 is SQVTM, CDR2 ANQGSEA. V was pared by 7 bases and J by 1 base, with 13 bases between. CDR3 sequence (DNA): TGCAGCGATCGGGACTCCTGGAACACTGAAGCTTTCTTT. Translated: CSDRDSWNTEAFF.